This TCR beta chain was documented in a study of shared clonotypes between healthy human individuals. This CDR3 is built from 15 residues. V gave up 5 bases and J gave up 4 bases, with 17 bases separating them. Germline V lookup: CDR1 WSHSY, CDR2 SAAADI. Method: immunoSEQ multiplex PCR; TCRdb's copy keeps in-frame clones and lacks some. This sample carries hundreds of thousands of clones, 85% to 95% of them seen once, and the ten largest clones take approximately 0.11%. Naive CD8 populations comprised CD45RO-negative cells positively selected for CCR7, excluding terminally differentiated effector memory CD45RA+ cells.

The sequence was collected from a woman aged 30 to 39 in good health. The rearrangement uses TRBV10-2 and TRBJ1-1; possibly TRBD1 for D (5 bases). Sequenced input: naive CD8+ T cells sorted from blood. The CDR3 DNA sequence: TGCGCCAGCAGTTCAGTCTCAGGGTGGTCCACTGAAGCTTTCTTT. Translated, it gives CASSSVSGWSTEAFF.